The 3 T cell receptor beta chains given below trace back to one sample, sequenced in a study of T-cell reconstitution after alpha-beta-depleted transplantation in children. Preparation of the TCRbeta library involved a method that used unique molecular identifiers. TCRdb analysed the PCR reads with MiXCR anew, one entry per CDR3 protein. This sample yields a few hundred thousand distinct CDR3 sequences, of which over 9.5% are seen a single time; 5% to 6% belongs to the top ten. This specimen consisted of PBMCs from the stem cell graft donor, obtained from the stem cell graft. These receptors all come from a human donor who donated a stem cell graft to a child with SCID.

This clonotype was counted many times. The rearrangement uses TRBV5-1 and TRBJ1-5, with 9 nucleotides matching TRBD1. The CDR3 totals 24 residues. J gave up 5 bases and V 0 bases, and 30 bases lay outside the gene matches. CDR1 is SGHRS and CDR2 is YFSETQ in the germline V gene. The CDR3 nucleotides read TGCGCCAGCAGCTTGGCCGTTAATACCTACGGGCGGGACAGGGATTTCTGTCTCGATCAGCCCCAGCATTTT. This translates into CASSLAVNTYGRDRDFCLDQPQHF.

This chain's CDR3 is CSVDLLGEGADTQYF. Here the CDR3 DNA reads TGCAGCGTTGATTTACTGGGTGAAGGGGCAGATACGCAGTATTTT. This chain joins TRBV29-1 and TRBJ2-3; a weak D match, TRBD1 (5 bases). Trimming cost V 3 bases and J 4 bases, with 17 bases left between them. The CDR3 spans 15 residues. Germline values: CDR1 SQVTM, CDR2 ANQGSEA.

Many counts were recorded for this clonotype. The gene calls are TRBV3-1 and TRBJ2-2; no clear D. The V and J ends lost 6 bases and 5 bases respectively, with 19 bases between them. The germline V gene has CDR1 LGHDT and CDR2 YNNKEL (reference sequence). The CDR3 runs to 16 residues. The CDR3 sequence is CASSPILWSFTGELFF. In DNA, the CDR3 is TGTGCCAGCAGTCCAATTTTGTGGTCCTTTACCGGGGAGCTGTTTTTT.